This TCR beta chain was profiled in a study of breast tumors, draining lymph nodes, adjacent tissues. To note about this clonotype: Its antigen is currently unknown.

Trimming took 3 bases from V and 7 from J, leaving 15 bases between them. The germline CDR1 and CDR2 sequences are MNHNS and SASEGT. The CDR3 has 15 residues. TCRdb passed the multiplex PCR reads through MiXCR, listing each CDR3 protein once. Seen here are roughly 23,000 distinct CDR3 sequences, roughly three fifths observed once, and the top ten hold roughly 19%. Study-level findings and limits: The lymph node origin of tumor T cells was framed as consistent with a hypothesis, not demonstrated. Findings are consistent with lymph node origin and intratumoral expansion of most tumor T cells. Tumor TCR diversity was below lymph nodes but above nontumor tissue. Luminal-like breast cancer showed significantly greater tumor-nontumor repertoire similarity than basal-like breast cancer did.

This TCR came from a female donor with breast cancer. Some clones in this sample may be carry-over from other donors' samples. The sequencing sample was made of tumor-adjacent breast tissue. V and J are TRBV6-1 and TRBJ1-4, with D possibly TRBD1 on 5 matching bases. The CDR3, as DNA: TGTGCCAGCAGTGAGGGGTGGGGGACGGGTGAAAAACTGTTTTTT. This gives the protein CASSEGWGTGEKLFF.